Reported below is one T cell receptor beta chain. No antigen is known for it. The V end lost 1 base, the J end lost 3 bases, and 13 bases lay between the germline ends. The CDR3 loop spans 16 amino acids. This sample stems from a study of identical twins. Study-wide points: Cord blood beta clonotypes that were abundant carried fewer insertions, and memory repertoires showed no such trend. Invariant populations such as MAIT and iNKT cells could partly muddle zero-insertion analyses.

Using its own MiXCR run on the 5' RACE reads, TCRdb lists one record per CDR3 protein. The sample includes some 320,000 distinct CDR3 sequences, around 12% seen only once; the top ten take just over 7%. A further study also used this sample, focusing on yellow fever vaccine responses in identical twins.

Material for sequencing was CD8+ T cells sorted from blood. The sequence came from a woman aged 18-29 years in good health. The rearrangement joins TRBV12-3 or TRBV12-4 to TRBJ2-4, with a possible D match to TRBD2 (7 bases). The CDR3 DNA follows: TGTGCCAGCAGTTTAGGGGGGGGGCTTGTCAAAAACATTCAGTACTTC. Its translation is CASSLGGGLVKNIQYF.